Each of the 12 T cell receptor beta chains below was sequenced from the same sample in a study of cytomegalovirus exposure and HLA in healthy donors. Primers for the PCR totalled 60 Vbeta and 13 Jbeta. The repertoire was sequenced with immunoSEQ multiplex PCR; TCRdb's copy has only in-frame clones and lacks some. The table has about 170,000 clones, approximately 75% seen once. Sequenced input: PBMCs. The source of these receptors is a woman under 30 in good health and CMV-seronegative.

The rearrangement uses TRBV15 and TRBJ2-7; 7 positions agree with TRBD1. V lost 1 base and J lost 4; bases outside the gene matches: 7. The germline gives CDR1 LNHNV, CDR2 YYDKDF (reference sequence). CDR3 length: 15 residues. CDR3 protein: CATSRGQGPTYEQYF. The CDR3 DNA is TGTGCCACCAGCAGAGGACAGGGCCCAACTTACGAGCAGTACTTC.

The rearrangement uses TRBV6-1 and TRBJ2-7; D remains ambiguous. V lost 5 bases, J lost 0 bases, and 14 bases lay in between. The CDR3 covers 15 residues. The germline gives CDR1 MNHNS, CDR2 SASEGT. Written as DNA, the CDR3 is TGTGCCAGCAGTCCTAACAGTGGAAGCTCCTACGAGCAGTACTTC. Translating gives CASSPNSGSSYEQYF.

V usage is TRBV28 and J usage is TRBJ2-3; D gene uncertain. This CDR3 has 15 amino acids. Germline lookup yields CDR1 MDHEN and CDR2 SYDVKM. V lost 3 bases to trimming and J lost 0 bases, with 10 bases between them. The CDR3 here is CASSLRLSSTDTQYF. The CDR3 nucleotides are TGTGCCAGCAGTTTGAGACTGAGTAGCACAGATACGCAGTATTTT.

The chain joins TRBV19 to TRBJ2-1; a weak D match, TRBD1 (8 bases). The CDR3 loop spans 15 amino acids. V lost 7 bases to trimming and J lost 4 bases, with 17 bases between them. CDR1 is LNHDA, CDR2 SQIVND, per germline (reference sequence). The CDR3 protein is CASTLGGTGYNEQFF. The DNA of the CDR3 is TGTGCCAGTACCTTGGGGGGGACAGGTTACAATGAGCAGTTCTTC.

The CDR3 DNA is TGTGCCAGCAGGGAGGGACTAGCGGGAGAGACCCAGTACTTC. It yields the protein CASREGLAGETQYF. The V gene is TRBV2, the J gene TRBJ2-5; the match to TRBD2 covers 12 bases. Germline CDR1 is SNHLY and CDR2 is FYNNEI. This CDR3 spans 14 amino acids. Losses at the gene ends were 6 bases for V and 4 bases for J; bases not matched to a gene: 3.

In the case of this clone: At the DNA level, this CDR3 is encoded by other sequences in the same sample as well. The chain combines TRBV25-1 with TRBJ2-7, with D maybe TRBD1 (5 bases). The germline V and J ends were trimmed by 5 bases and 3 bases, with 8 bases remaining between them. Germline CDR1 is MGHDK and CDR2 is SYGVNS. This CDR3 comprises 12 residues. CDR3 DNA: TGTGCCAGCAGTTTAGACAGCTACGAGCAGTACTTC. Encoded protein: CASSLDSYEQYF.

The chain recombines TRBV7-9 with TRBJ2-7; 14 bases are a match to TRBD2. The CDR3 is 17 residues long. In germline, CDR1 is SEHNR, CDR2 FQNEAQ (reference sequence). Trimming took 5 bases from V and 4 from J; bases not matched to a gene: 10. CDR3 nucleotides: TGTGCCAGCAGCACGACTAGCGGGAGGGCCTTACGGTACGAGCAGTACTTC. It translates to CASSTTSGRALRYEQYF.

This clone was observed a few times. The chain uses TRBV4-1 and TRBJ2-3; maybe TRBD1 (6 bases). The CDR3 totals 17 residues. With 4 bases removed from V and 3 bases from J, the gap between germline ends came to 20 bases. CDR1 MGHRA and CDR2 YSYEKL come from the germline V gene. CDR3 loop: CASSLHGGSRGTDTQYF. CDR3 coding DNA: TGCGCCAGCAGCCTCCACGGTGGGAGCAGGGGTACAGATACGCAGTATTTT.

CDR3 nucleotides: TGTGCCAGCAGACCGGACCCACTGACAGGGTATAGAACTAATGAAAAACTGTTTTTT. It encodes CASRPDPLTGYRTNEKLFF. The rearrangement links TRBV5-5 to TRBJ1-4, with 7 bases that match TRBD1. Germline CDR1 and CDR2: SGHKS and YYEKEE (reference sequence). V was pared by 5 bases and J by 1 base, with 17 bases of the junction left unmatched. The CDR3 runs 19 residues.

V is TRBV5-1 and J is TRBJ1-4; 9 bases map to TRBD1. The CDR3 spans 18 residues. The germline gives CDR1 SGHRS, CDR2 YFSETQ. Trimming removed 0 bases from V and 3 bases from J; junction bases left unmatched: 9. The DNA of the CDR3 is TGCGCCAGCAGCTTGGTTGGGGACAGGGAGTTATCTAATGAAAAACTGTTTTTT. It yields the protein CASSLVGDRELSNEKLFF.

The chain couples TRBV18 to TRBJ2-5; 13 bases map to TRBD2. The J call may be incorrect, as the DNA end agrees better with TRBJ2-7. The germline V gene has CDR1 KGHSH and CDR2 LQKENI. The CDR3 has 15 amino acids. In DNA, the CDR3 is TGTGCCAGCTCACCAGGACTAGCGGGGGTATACGAGCAGTACTTC. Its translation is CASSPGLAGVYEQYF.

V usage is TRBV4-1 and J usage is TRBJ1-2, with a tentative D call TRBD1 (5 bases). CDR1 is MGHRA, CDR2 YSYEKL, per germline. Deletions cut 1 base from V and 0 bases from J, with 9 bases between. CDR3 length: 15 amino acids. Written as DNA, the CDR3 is TGCGCCAGCAGCCAAGTCTTACAGGCTAACTATGGCTACACCTTC. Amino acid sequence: CASSQVLQANYGYTF.